Listed below are T cell receptor beta chains from one sample, sequenced in a study of cytomegalovirus exposure and HLA in healthy donors. Repertoires were generated with immunoSEQ multiplex PCR, while TCRdb's copy carries only in-frame clones and drops some. The table includes 99,000 or so clones, roughly 80% detected once. Input material: PBMCs. These receptors all stem from a woman in her 40s in good health and CMV-seropositive. Both conserved end residues are part of each CDR3. D genes are given only for firm matches. Clone size is shown for a subset of rows, as once, few, many or a class of expanded clone.

cdr3_nt,cdr3_aa,j_call,v_call,d_call,clone_size
TGTGCCAGCAGCCAAGATCGGCGGATGAACACCGGGGAGCTGTTTTTT,CASSQDRRMNTGELFF,TRBJ2-2,TRBV4-2,-,few
TGCGCCACATGGGACAACTACGAGCAGTACTTC,CATWDNYEQYF,TRBJ2-7,TRBV10-2,-,once
TGTGCCAGCAGCACCGAGACTAGCGGAACCTACGAGCAGTACTTC,CASSTETSGTYEQYF,TRBJ2-7,TRBV28,TRBD2,-
TGTGCCACCAGGGGCCAGACCCCCTCCACAGATACGCAGTATTTT,CATRGQTPSTDTQYF,TRBJ2-3,TRBV28,-,few
TGTGCCAGCAGCAATCCGGGACAGGGACCCTACGAGCAGTACTTC,CASSNPGQGPYEQYF,TRBJ2-7,TRBV6-6,TRBD1,once
TGTGCCAGCAGTTTATGGCCTGGGGCAGGGGGTAATTCACCCCTCCACTTT,CASSLWPGAGGNSPLHF,TRBJ1-6,TRBV28,TRBD1,-
TGTGCCACCAGCAGAGACCTAGGGGGGGTTTCATGGCAGTACTTC,CATSRDLGGVSWQYF,TRBJ2-7,TRBV15,-,-
TGTGCCAGCAGGCGACAGGGGGTCTACGAGCAGTACTTC,CASRRQGVYEQYF,TRBJ2-7,TRBV6-5,TRBD1,once
TGTGCCAGTAGGCCCGGACAGGGGGCTTTTGGCAATCAGCCCCAGCATTTT,CASRPGQGAFGNQPQHF,TRBJ1-5,TRBV19,TRBD1,once
TGCGCCAGCAGCTTGGCCGCAGGGCTCGCCGGGGAGCTGTTTTTT,CASSLAAGLAGELFF,TRBJ2-2,TRBV5-1,-,once
TGCGCCAGCAGCTTGCGGGACGACAGGTTAAACTATGGCTACACCTTC,CASSLRDDRLNYGYTF,TRBJ1-2,TRBV5-1,-,-
TGCGCCAGCAGCCCCGGGGCAGGGGGCCTCACAGATACGCAGTATTTT,CASSPGAGGLTDTQYF,TRBJ2-3,TRBV5-1,TRBD1,few
TGTGCCAGCAGCGTTCGGACTAGCGGGGGGGCCGGGGAGACCCAGTACTTC,CASSVRTSGGAGETQYF,TRBJ2-5,TRBV9,TRBD2,-
TGTGCCAGCAGCGGTTCCCTTTATACAGGAGTGAGGTATGGCTACACCTTC,CASSGSLYTGVRYGYTF,TRBJ1-2,TRBV9,-,-
TGTGCCAGCAGCTTAAGTCTCGGAGAGACCCAGTACTTC,CASSLSLGETQYF,TRBJ2-5,TRBV7-3,-,-
TGTGCCAGCAGCTTGGTTGGAGGGGAATACACCGGGGAGCTGTTTTTT,CASSLVGGEYTGELFF,TRBJ2-2,TRBV5-8,-,-
TGTGCCAGCTCACCTTTGGGGCACAGCAATCAGCCCCAGCATTTT,CASSPLGHSNQPQHF,TRBJ1-5,TRBV18,-,-
TGTGCCAGCAGCCGTCGAGGGACAGGGGACGAAGCTTTCTTT,CASSRRGTGDEAFF,TRBJ1-1,TRBV11-2,TRBD1,-
TGTGCCAGCAGCGTAGGTCGGACAGGGGGCCATCGGTATGGCTACACCTTC,CASSVGRTGGHRYGYTF,TRBJ1-2,TRBV9,TRBD1,few
TGTGCCAGCAGCTTAGTCGGTGGGAGGGCCTCCTACGAGCAGTACTTC,CASSLVGGRASYEQYF,TRBJ2-7,TRBV7-9,TRBD2,-
TGTGCCAGCAGCTTAACAGCAGGGCGCAATCAGCCCCAGCATTTT,CASSLTAGRNQPQHF,TRBJ1-5,TRBV7-2,-,-